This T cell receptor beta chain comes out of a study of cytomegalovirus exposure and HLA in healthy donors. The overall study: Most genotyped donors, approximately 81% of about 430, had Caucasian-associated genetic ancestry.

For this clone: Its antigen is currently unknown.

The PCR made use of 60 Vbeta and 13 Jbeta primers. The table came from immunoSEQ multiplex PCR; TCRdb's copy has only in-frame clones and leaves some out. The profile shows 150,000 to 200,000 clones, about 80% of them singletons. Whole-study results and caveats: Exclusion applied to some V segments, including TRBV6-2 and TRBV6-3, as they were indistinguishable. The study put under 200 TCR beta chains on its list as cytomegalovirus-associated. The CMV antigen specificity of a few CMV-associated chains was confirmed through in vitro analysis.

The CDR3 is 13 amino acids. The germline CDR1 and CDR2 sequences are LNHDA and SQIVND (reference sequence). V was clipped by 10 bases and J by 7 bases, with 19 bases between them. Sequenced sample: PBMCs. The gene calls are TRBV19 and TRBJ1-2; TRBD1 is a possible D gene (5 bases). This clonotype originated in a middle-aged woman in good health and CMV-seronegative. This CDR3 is CATRPTGGCGYTF. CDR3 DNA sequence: TGTGCCACCCGTCCCACCGGGGGTTGTGGCTACACCTTC.